The clone carrying this TCR beta chain was seen ten or more times. CDR1 is MNHEY, CDR2 SVGEGT, per germline. The CDR3 extends over 12 amino acids. The V gene lost 6 bases and the J gene lost 3 bases, with 8 bases spanning the gap. In TCRdb, the RT-PCR reads were re-called with MiXCR into one record per CDR3 protein. Of approximately 170,000 distinct CDR3 sequences listed, 24% were seen once; the top ten hold roughly 26%. This entry is derived from a study of patients and donors after allogeneic stem cell transplantation. V gene TRBV6-2 or TRBV6-3 combines with J gene TRBJ1-1; D gene unclear. The sequence was collected from a human donor who was either an allogeneic HSCT recipient or a stem cell or donor lymphocyte infusion donor (not recorded which). It is not recorded whose cells these are; they may come from a transplant donor. Sequencing was carried out using blood, either unsorted or a sorted T cell fraction (not recorded which). CDR3 residues: CASSPDDTEAFF. The CDR3 DNA is TGTGCCAGCAGCCCGGACGACACTGAAGCTTTCTTT.